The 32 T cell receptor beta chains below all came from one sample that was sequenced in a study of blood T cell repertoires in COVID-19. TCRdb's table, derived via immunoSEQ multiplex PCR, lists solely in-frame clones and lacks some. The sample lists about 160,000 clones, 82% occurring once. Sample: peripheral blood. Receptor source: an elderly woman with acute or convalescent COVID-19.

In DNA form, the CDR3 reads TGTGCCAGCAGCTTGAGGAGGGGGCAGTTCTTC. Protein: CASSLRRGQFF. This chain links TRBV5-6 with TRBJ2-1, with D tentatively TRBD2 (6 bases). Looked up from germline, CDR1 is SGHDT and CDR2 is YYEEEE. CDR3 length: 11 amino acids. The V end lost 1 base, the J end lost 12 bases, and 8 bases lay between the germline ends.

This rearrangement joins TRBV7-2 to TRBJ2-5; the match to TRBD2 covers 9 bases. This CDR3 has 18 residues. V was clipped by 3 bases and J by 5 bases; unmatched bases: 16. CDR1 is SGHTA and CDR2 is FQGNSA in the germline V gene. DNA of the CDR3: TGTGCCAGCAGCTTGTTTCCCCAGCGGGAGGAGCAATCGGAGACCCAGTACTTC. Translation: CASSLFPQREEQSETQYF. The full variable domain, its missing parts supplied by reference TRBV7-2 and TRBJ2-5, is GAGVSQSPSNKVTEKGKDVELRCDPISGHTALYWYRQSLGQGLEFLIYFQGNSAPDKSGLPSDRFSAERTGGSVSTLTIQRTQQEDSAVYLCASSLFPQREEQSETQYFGPGTRLLVL.

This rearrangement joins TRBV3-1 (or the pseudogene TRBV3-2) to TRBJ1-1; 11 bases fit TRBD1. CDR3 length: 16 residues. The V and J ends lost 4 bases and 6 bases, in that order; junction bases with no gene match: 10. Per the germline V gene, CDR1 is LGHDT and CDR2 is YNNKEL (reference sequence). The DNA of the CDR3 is TGTGCCAGCAGCCGGGAAGGACAGGGGGCGAGGGCTGAAGCTTTCTTT. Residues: CASSREGQGARAEAFF.

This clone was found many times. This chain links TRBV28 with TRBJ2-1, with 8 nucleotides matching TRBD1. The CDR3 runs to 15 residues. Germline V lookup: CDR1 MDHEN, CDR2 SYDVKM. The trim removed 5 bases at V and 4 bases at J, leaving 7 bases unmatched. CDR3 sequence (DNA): TGTGCCAGCAGTCCTACAGGGGGACCTTACAATGAGCAGTTCTTC. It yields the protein CASSPTGGPYNEQFF. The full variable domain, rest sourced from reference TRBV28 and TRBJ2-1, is DVKVTQSSRYLVKRTGEKVFLECVQDMDHENMFWYRQDPGLGLRLIYFSYDVKMKEKGDIPEGYSVSREKKERFSLILESASTNQTSMYLCASSPTGGPYNEQFFGPGTRLTVL.

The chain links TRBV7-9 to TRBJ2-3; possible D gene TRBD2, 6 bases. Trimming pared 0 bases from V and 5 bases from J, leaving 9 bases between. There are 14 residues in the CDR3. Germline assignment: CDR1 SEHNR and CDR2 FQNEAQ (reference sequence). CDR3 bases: TGTGCCAGCAGCTTAGCATACGGGGGAGATACGCAGTATTTT. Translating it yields CASSLAYGGDTQYF.

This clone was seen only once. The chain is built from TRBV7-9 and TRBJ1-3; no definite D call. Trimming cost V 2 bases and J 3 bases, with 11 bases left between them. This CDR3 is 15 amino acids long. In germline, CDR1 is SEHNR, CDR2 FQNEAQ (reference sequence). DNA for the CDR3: TGTGCCAGCAGCTTACAGGCGGGTGGTGGAAACACCATATATTTT. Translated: CASSLQAGGGNTIYF.

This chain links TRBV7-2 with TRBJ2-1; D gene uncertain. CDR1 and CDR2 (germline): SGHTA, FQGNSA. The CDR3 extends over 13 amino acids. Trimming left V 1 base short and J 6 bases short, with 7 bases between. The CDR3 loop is CASSLVASNEQFF. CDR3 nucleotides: TGTGCCAGCAGCTTAGTCGCTAGCAATGAGCAGTTCTTC.

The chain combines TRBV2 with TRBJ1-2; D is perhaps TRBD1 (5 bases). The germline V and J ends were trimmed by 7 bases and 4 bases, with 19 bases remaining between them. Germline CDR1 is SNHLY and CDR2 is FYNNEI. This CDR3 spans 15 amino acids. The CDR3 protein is CASTQQVPPSYGYTF. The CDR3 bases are TGTGCCAGCACCCAACAGGTGCCTCCCTCCTATGGCTACACCTTC.

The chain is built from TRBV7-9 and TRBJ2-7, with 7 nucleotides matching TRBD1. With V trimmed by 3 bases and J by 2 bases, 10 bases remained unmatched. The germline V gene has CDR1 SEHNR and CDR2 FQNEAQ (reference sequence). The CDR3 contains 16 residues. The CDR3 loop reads CASSFSRTGLTYEQYF. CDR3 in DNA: TGTGCCAGCAGCTTCTCCCGGACAGGCCTGACCTACGAGCAGTACTTC. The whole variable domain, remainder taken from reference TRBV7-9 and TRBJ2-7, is DTGVSQNPRHKITKRGQNVTFRCDPISEHNRLYWYRQTLGQGPEFLTYFQNEAQLEKSRLLSDRFSAERPKGSFSTLEIQRTEQGDSAMYLCASSFSRTGLTYEQYFGPGTRLTVT.

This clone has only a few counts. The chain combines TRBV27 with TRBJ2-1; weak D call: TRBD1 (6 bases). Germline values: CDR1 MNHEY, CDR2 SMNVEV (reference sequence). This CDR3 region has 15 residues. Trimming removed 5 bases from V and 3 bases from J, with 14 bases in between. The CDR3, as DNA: TGTGCCAGCAGTCCCAATCAGGGACACTACAATGAGCAGTTCTTC. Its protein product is CASSPNQGHYNEQFF.

The CDR3 region has the DNA TGTGCCAGCGATGAGGGGGAAGCCTACGAGCAGTACTTC. This codes for CASDEGEAYEQYF. J is TRBJ2-7 and V is TRBV21-1; the table's D gene call, TRBD1, was not cross checked with the DNA. TRBV21-1 is described as a pseudogene. The CDR3 runs to 13 residues.

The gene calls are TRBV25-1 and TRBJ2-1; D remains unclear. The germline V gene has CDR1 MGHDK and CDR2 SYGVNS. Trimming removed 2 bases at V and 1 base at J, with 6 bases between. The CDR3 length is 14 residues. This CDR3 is CASSEPESYNEQFF. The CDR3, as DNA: TGTGCCAGCAGTGAACCGGAGTCCTACAATGAGCAGTTCTTC.

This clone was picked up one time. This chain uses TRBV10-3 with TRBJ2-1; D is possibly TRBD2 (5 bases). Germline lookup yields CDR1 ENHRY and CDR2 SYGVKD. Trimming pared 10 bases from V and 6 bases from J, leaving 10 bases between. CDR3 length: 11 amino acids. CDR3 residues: CATLAGNEQFF. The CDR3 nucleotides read TGTGCCACCCTAGCAGGCAATGAGCAGTTCTTC.

In DNA form, the CDR3 reads TGCGCCAGCAGCTTGGGGGCTCTCGATACCTACGAGCAGTACTTC. Translation: CASSLGALDTYEQYF. The J gene is TRBJ2-7, the V gene TRBV5-1; the D is unclear. The V end was cut by 0 bases, the J end by 2 bases, with 12 bases between. Germline-derived CDR1 and CDR2 are SGHRS and YFSETQ. The CDR3 has 15 amino acids.

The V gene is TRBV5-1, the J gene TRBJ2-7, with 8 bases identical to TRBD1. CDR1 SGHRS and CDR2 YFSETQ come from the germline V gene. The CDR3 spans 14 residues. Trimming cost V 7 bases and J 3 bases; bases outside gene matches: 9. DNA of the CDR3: TGCGCCAGCGTGCTTGCACAGGGGGACTACGAGCAGTACTTC. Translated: CASVLAQGDYEQYF.

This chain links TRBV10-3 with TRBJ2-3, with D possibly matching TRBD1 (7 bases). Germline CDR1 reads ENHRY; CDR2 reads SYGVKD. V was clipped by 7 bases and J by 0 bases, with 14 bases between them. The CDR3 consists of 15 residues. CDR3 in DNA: TGTGCCATCAAAGGGGGGACAGCAAGCACAGATACGCAGTATTTT. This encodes CAIKGGTASTDTQYF.

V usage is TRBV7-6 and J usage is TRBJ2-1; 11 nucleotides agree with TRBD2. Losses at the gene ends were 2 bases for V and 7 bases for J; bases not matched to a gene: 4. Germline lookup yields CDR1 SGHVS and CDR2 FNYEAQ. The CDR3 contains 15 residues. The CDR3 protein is CASSLNSGRGNEQFF. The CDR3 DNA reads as TGTGCCAGCAGCTTAAATAGCGGGAGGGGGAATGAGCAGTTCTTC.

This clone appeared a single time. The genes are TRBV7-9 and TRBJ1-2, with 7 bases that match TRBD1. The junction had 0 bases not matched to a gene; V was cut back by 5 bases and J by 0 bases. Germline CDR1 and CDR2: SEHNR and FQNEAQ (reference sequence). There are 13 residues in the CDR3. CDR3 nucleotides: TGTGCCAGCAGCCAGGGGGCTAACTATGGCTACACCTTC. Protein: CASSQGANYGYTF.

CDR3 sequence (DNA): TGTGCCAGTAGTACGAAGCCGGGGGGGCTCAATGAGCAGTTCTTC. Amino acid sequence: CASSTKPGGLNEQFF. The chain combines TRBV19 with TRBJ2-1; 8 bases fit TRBD2. In germline, CDR1 is LNHDA, CDR2 SQIVND (reference sequence). The CDR3 runs to 15 residues. J was trimmed by 6 bases and V by 4 bases; bases with no gene match: 8. The complete variable domain, with remaining parts taken from reference TRBV19 and TRBJ2-1, reads DGGITQSPKYLFRKEGQNVTLSCEQNLNHDAMYWYRQDPGQGLRLIYYSQIVNDFQKGDIAEGYSVSREKKESFPLTVTSAQKNPTAFYLCASSTKPGGLNEQFFGPGTRLTVL.

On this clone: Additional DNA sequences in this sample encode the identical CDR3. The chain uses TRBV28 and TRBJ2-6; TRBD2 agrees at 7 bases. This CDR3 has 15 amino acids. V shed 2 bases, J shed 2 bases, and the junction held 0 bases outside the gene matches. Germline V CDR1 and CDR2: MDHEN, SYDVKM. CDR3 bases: TGTGCCAGCAGTTTAGGGGGGGCTGGGGCCAACGTCCTGACTTTC. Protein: CASSLGGAGANVLTF.

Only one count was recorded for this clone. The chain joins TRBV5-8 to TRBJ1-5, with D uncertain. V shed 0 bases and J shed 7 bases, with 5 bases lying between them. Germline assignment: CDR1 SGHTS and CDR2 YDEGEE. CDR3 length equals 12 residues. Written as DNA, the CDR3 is TGTGCCAGCAGCTTGGTTCGGCAGCCCCAGCATTTT. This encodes CASSLVRQPQHF.

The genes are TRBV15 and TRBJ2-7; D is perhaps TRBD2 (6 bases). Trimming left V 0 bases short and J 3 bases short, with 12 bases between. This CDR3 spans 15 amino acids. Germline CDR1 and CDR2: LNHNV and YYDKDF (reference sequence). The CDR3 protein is CATSREITGDYEQYF. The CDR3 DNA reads TGTGCCACCAGCAGAGAGATCACGGGAGACTACGAGCAGTACTTC.

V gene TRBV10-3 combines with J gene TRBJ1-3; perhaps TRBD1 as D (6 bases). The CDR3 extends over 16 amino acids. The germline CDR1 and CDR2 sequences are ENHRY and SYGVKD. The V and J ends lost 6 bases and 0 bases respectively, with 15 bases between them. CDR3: CAIRSGQINSGNTIYF. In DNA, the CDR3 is TGTGCCATCAGATCCGGACAGATTAACTCTGGAAACACCATATATTTT.

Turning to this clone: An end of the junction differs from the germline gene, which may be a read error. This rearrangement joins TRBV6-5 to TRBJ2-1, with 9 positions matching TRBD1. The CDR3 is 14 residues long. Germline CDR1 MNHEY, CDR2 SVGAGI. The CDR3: CASGYRGRSNEQFF. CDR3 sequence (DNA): TGTGCCAGCGGTTACAGGGGGCGCAGTAATGAGCAGTTCTTC.

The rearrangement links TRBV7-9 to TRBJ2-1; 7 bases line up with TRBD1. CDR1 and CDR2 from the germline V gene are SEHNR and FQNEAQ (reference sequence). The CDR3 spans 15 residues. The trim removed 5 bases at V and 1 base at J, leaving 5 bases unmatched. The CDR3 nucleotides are TGTGCCAGCAGCAATCGACAGGGATCCTACAATGAGCAGTTCTTC. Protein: CASSNRQGSYNEQFF.

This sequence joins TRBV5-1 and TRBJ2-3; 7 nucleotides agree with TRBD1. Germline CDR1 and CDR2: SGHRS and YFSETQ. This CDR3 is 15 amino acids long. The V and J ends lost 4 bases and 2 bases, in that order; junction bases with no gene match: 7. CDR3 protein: CASSNSGTDTDTQYF. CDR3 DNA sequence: TGCGCCAGCAGCAACTCCGGGACAGACACAGATACGCAGTATTTT.

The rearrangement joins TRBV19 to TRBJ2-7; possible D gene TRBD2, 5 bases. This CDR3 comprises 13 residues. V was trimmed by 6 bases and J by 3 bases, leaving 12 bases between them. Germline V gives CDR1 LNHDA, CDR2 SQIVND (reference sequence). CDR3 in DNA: TGTGCCAGTAGCCTTAGCGCGTACTACGAGCAGTACTTC. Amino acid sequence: CASSLSAYYEQYF.

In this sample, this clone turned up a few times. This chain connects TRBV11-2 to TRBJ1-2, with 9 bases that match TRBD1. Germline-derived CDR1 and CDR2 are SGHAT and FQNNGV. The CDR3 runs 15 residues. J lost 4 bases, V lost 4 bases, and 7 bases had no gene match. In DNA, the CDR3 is TGTGCCAGCAGCTCCTACAGGGGGCGCGGCTATGGCTACACCTTC. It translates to CASSSYRGRGYGYTF.

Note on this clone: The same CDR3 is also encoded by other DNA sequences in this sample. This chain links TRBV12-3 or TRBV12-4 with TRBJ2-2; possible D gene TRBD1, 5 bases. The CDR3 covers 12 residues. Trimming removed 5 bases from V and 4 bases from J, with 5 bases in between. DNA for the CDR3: TGTGCCAGCAGTAGGGGCACCGGGGAGCTGTTTTTT. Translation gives CASSRGTGELFF.

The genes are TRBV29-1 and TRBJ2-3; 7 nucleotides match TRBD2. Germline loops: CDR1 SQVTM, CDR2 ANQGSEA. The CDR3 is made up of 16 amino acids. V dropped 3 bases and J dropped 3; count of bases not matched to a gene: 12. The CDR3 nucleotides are TGCAGCGTTGAGGGGGGACCCCGCGGGGGTACAGATACGCAGTATTTT. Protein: CSVEGGPRGGTDTQYF.

In DNA form, the CDR3 reads TGTGCCAGCAGTGAAGGGACTAGCGGGAGAGTGGCCTACAATGAGCAGTTCTTC. Amino acid sequence: CASSEGTSGRVAYNEQFF. This sequence joins TRBV7-9 and TRBJ2-7; 14 bases are shared with TRBD2. The end of the DNA aligns better with TRBJ2-1, so the J call may be wrong. The CDR3 totals 18 residues. Germline V gives CDR1 SEHNR, CDR2 FQNEAQ (reference sequence).

CDR3 protein: CASSQGYGSSYNSPLHF. The CDR3 DNA reads as TGCGCCAGCAGCCAAGGGTACGGGAGCTCCTATAATTCACCCCTCCACTTT. The chain combines TRBV4-1 with TRBJ1-6, with D hard to call. V lost 1 base, J lost 0 bases, and 10 bases lay in between. The V gene's germline CDR1 is MGHRA and CDR2 YSYEKL. The CDR3 is made up of 17 amino acids.